The 30 T cell receptor beta chains listed next were all sequenced from one sample in a study of blood T cell repertoires in COVID-19. TCRdb keeps only in-frame clones here, not all; method: immunoSEQ multiplex PCR. The data hold about 230,000 clones, with 65% to 90% observed a single time. The specimen was peripheral blood. Source of these receptors: a man between 50 and 59 years old with COVID-19, enrolled during active disease.

In its sample, this clone was seen once. V is TRBV5-1 and J is TRBJ2-5; 7 nucleotides match TRBD2. The CDR3 length is 15 residues. Trimming at V came to 4 bases and at J to 4 bases, leaving 10 bases not matched to a gene. CDR1 and CDR2 (germline): SGHRS, YFSETQ. The CDR3 DNA reads TGCGCCAGCAGCCCCCGACTAGCCCTCGGAGAGACCCAGTACTTC. This translates into CASSPRLALGETQYF. Full variable domain (missing parts from reference TRBV5-1 and TRBJ2-5): KAGVTQTPRYLIKTRGQQVTLSCSPISGHRSVSWYQQTPGQGLQFLFEYFSETQRNKGNFPGRFSGRQFSNSRSEMNVSTLELGDSALYLCASSPRLALGETQYFGPGTRLLVL.

The rearrangement links TRBV28 to TRBJ2-1; 10 positions agree with TRBD2. Per germline, CDR1 MDHEN and CDR2 SYDVKM. After removal of 4 bases from V and 2 bases from J, the junction contained 8 bases not matched to a gene. The CDR3 has 17 residues. This CDR3 is CASSSTIAGGPYNEQFF. CDR3 nucleotide sequence: TGTGCCAGCAGTTCAACAATAGCGGGGGGCCCCTACAATGAGCAGTTCTTC.

This clone was seen only once. The V and J genes are TRBV9 and TRBJ2-3; the match to TRBD2 covers 10 bases. Trimming at V came to 1 base and at J to 4 bases, leaving 12 bases not matched to a gene. The germline V gene encodes CDR1 SGDLS and CDR2 YYNGEE. The CDR3 totals 18 residues. CDR3 DNA sequence: TGTGCCAGCAGCGTAAGGAGCGGGAGGGCTGATCACCCAGATACGCAGTATTTT. This gives the protein CASSVRSGRADHPDTQYF.

The chain employs TRBV2 and TRBJ2-2; 11 bases align to TRBD1. This CDR3 region has 15 residues. After removal of 6 bases from V and 6 bases from J, the junction contained 6 bases not matched to a gene. The V gene's germline CDR1 is SNHLY and CDR2 FYNNEI. This CDR3 is CASRAPGQGAGELFF. CDR3 nucleotide sequence: TGTGCCAGCAGGGCTCCGGGACAGGGGGCCGGGGAGCTGTTTTTT. Full variable domain (rest looked up from reference TRBV2 and TRBJ2-2): EPEVTQTPSHQVTQMGQEVILRCVPISNHLYFYWYRQILGQKVEFLVSFYNNEISEKSEIFDDQFSVERPDGSNFTLKIRSTKLEDSAMYFCASRAPGQGAGELFFGEGSRLTVL.

The chain recombines TRBV5-1 with TRBJ2-3, with 7 bases lining up with TRBD1. This CDR3 region has 16 residues. Unmatched junction bases numbered 5, after V lost 1 base and J lost 0 bases. Germline V CDR1 and CDR2: SGHRS, YFSETQ. The CDR3, as DNA: TGCGCCAGCAGCTTGTGGGACAGCTCTAGCACAGATACGCAGTATTTT. Its translation: CASSLWDSSSTDTQYF.

The chain carries TRBV15 and TRBJ2-7; 11 nucleotides line up with TRBD1. The CDR3 totals 17 residues. Trimming took 0 bases from V and 6 from J; bases not matched to a gene: 10. Looked up from germline, CDR1 is LNHNV and CDR2 is YYDKDF (reference sequence). In DNA form, the CDR3 reads TGTGCCACCAGCAGAGATCTCATCGGGACAGGGGGATCCGAGCAGTACTTC. It specifies CATSRDLIGTGGSEQYF.

V and J are TRBV15 and TRBJ2-5; D remains ambiguous. CDR3 length: 13 amino acids. Germline CDR1 LNHNV, CDR2 YYDKDF (reference sequence). V was trimmed by 0 bases and J by 5 bases, leaving 7 bases between them. As DNA, the CDR3 is TGTGCCACCAGCAGAGAGGCATGGGAGACCCAGTACTTC. It yields the protein CATSREAWETQYF.

The CDR3 nucleotides are TGTGCCTGGACCCCCTTGGGGGCTAGCGGGGGGTCAGATACGCAGTATTTT. It translates to CAWTPLGASGGSDTQYF. The genes are TRBV30 and TRBJ2-3; 11 positions agree with TRBD2. The CDR3 extends over 17 amino acids. Germline V lookup: CDR1 GTSNPN, CDR2 SVGIG (reference sequence). The junction had 13 bases not matched to a gene; V was cut back by 4 bases and J by 4 bases.

V and J are TRBV6-5 and TRBJ2-3; D is perhaps TRBD2 (7 bases). V shed 7 bases and J shed 4 bases, with 15 bases lying between them. Germline V gene lookup returns CDR1 MNHEY and CDR2 SVGAGI. The CDR3 spans 14 residues. In nucleotides, the CDR3 is TGTGCCAGCAAAGGGGGAGGGCCTGCAGATACGCAGTATTTT. This translates into CASKGGGPADTQYF.

This rearrangement joins TRBV9 to TRBJ1-1; D ambiguous. Between the trimmed V and J ends, which lost 0 bases and 3 bases, there was a span of 6 bases. There are 13 residues in the CDR3. The germline CDR1 and CDR2 sequences are SGDLS and YYNGEE. In nucleotides, the CDR3 is TGTGCCAGCAGCGTAGGGCATGACACTGAAGCTTTCTTT. Translating gives CASSVGHDTEAFF.

The CDR3 region has the DNA TGTGCCAGCAGTATAGCGGGGGCTAGTCAGCCCCAGCATTTT. Encoded protein: CASSIAGASQPQHF. This chain links TRBV6-5 with TRBJ1-5, with TRBD1 as a possible D gene (6 bases). CDR1 is MNHEY and CDR2 is SVGAGI in the germline V gene. Trimming cost V 5 bases and J 6 bases, with 14 bases left between them. The CDR3 is made up of 14 amino acids.

The chain combines TRBV12-3 or TRBV12-4 with TRBJ2-3; D not resolved. The CDR3 runs 13 residues. With 6 bases removed from V and 2 bases from J, the gap between germline ends came to 9 bases. As DNA, the CDR3 is TGTGCCAGCAGCTTCGTGTCCACAGATACGCAGTATTTT. This encodes CASSFVSTDTQYF.

This chain uses TRBV5-8 with TRBJ1-5, with 7 bases aligning to TRBD1. CDR1 and CDR2 from the germline V gene are SGHTS and YDEGEE. With V trimmed by 6 bases and J by 7 bases, 13 bases remained unmatched. The CDR3 covers 15 residues. CDR3 DNA: TGTGCCAGCACCCCCGAACAGGGGTCCTGGCAGCCCCAGCATTTT. It yields the protein CASTPEQGSWQPQHF.

This clone was picked up a small number of times. J is TRBJ1-2 and V is TRBV4-1, with D tentatively TRBD1 (6 bases). Per germline, CDR1 MGHRA and CDR2 YSYEKL. The V and J ends lost 4 bases and 2 bases respectively, with 11 bases between them. The CDR3 has 14 residues. The CDR3 spells CASSPQGMNYGYTF. The CDR3, as DNA: TGCGCCAGCAGCCCCCAGGGGATGAACTATGGCTACACCTTC.

The V and J genes are TRBV2 and TRBJ2-7; D is unclear. Germline-derived CDR1 and CDR2 are SNHLY and FYNNEI. CDR3 length: 13 amino acids. Trimming shortened V by 7 bases and J by 2 bases, and 12 bases separated the two germline ends. CDR3 in DNA: TGTGCCAGCAATAAGCTACGAGCCTACGAGCAGTACTTC. As protein: CASNKLRAYEQYF.

The V gene is TRBV27, the J gene TRBJ1-2, with TRBD1 matching over 12 bases. The germline V gene has CDR1 MNHEY and CDR2 SMNVEV (reference sequence). V lost 6 bases and J lost 8; bases outside the gene matches: 4. The CDR3 covers 13 residues. The CDR3 here is CASRGQGAKGYTF. The CDR3 DNA reads as TGTGCCAGCAGGGGACAGGGGGCAAAGGGCTACACCTTC.

This clone turned up a few times. DNA of the CDR3: TGCGCCAGCTCGAGCGCGATGAGCTCTGGAAACACCATATATTTT. Its protein is CASSSAMSSGNTIYF. The V call is TRBV4-3, the J call TRBJ1-3; D is ambiguous. This CDR3 comprises 15 residues. CDR1 and CDR2 (germline): LGHNA, YSLEER. Between the trimmed V and J ends, which lost 8 bases and 0 bases, there was a span of 14 bases.

The chain recombines TRBV6-2 or TRBV6-3 with TRBJ2-7; a weak D match, TRBD1 (6 bases). This CDR3 is 16 amino acids long. Germline values: CDR1 MNHEY, CDR2 SVGEGT. Trimming removed 4 bases from V and 5 bases from J, with 21 bases in between. The CDR3 spells CASSFDRTPQLHEQYF. The CDR3 DNA reads TGTGCCAGCAGTTTCGACAGGACACCCCAGCTTCACGAGCAGTACTTC.

This clone was picked up one time. V usage is TRBV7-9 and J usage is TRBJ2-3, with D tentatively TRBD2 (5 bases). The germline V gene encodes CDR1 SEHNR and CDR2 FQNEAQ (reference sequence). Trimming stripped 0 bases from V and 9 bases from J, with 10 bases between. The CDR3 sequence is 13 residues long. CDR3 region: CASSLASSGTQYF. The CDR3 DNA sequence: TGTGCCAGCAGCTTAGCGTCAAGCGGAACGCAGTATTTT.

CDR3 sequence: CASSRLIPGENTIYF. CDR3 in DNA: TGTGCCAGCAGCCGACTCATACCCGGGGAAAACACCATATATTTT. The chain combines TRBV6-5 with TRBJ1-3; D gene uncertain. V gave up 6 bases and J gave up 6 bases, with 18 bases separating them. The germline CDR1 and CDR2 sequences are MNHEY and SVGAGI. CDR3 length equals 15 residues.

CDR3 DNA: TGCGCCAGCAGCCTTTGGGACAGAGACTATGGCTACACCTTC. It yields the protein CASSLWDRDYGYTF. V and J are TRBV4-1 and TRBJ1-2; 7 bases match TRBD1. V lost 4 bases, J lost 3 bases, and 5 bases stayed unmatched. The CDR3 has 14 residues. Germline V gene sequence: CDR1 MGHRA, CDR2 YSYEKL.

This chain links TRBV11-2 with TRBJ2-1; 9 nucleotides line up with TRBD2. The CDR3 length is 16 residues. From germline, CDR1 is SGHAT and CDR2 FQNNGV. The junction had 6 bases not matched to a gene; V was cut back by 1 base and J by 5 bases. CDR3 bases: TGTGCCAGCAGCTTAGCGGGGGCTAGCGGGGACAATGAGCAGTTCTTC. Its protein product is CASSLAGASGDNEQFF.

In its sample, this clone was seen once. The CDR3 coding sequence is TGTGCCAGCAGCCAAGATTCGAGCACTGAAGCTTTCTTT. Its protein is CASSQDSSTEAFF. This chain links TRBV3-1 (or the pseudogene TRBV3-2) with TRBJ1-1; D is unclear. Trimming shortened V by 0 bases and J by 4 bases, and 6 bases separated the two germline ends. Germline V gene data show CDR1 as LGHDT and CDR2 as YNNKEL (reference sequence). The CDR3 is made up of 13 amino acids.

The chain employs TRBV5-4 and TRBJ1-2; 7 bases are shared with TRBD1. Germline assignment: CDR1 SGHNT and CDR2 YYREEE (reference sequence). The V gene end was trimmed by 5 bases and the J gene end by 3 bases; junction bases not matched to a gene: 7. The CDR3 runs 14 residues. The CDR3: CASSKTGDHYGYTF. Written as DNA, the CDR3 is TGTGCCAGCAGTAAAACAGGGGATCACTATGGCTACACCTTC.

This clone was seen only once. This rearrangement joins TRBV7-3 to TRBJ2-1, with D maybe TRBD2 (6 bases). The length of the CDR3 is 15 residues. V dropped 5 bases and J dropped 2 bases, with 13 bases sitting between them. Germline assignment: CDR1 SGHTA and CDR2 FQGTGA. DNA of the CDR3: TGTGCCAGCAGCCCGACTAGTGGAGCCTACAATGAGCAGTTCTTC. Translated, it gives CASSPTSGAYNEQFF.

The chain couples TRBV19 to TRBJ1-3, with a weak D call TRBD1 (6 bases). The CDR3 sequence is 14 residues long. Trimming left V 9 bases short and J 1 base short, with 13 bases between. Germline V lookup: CDR1 LNHDA, CDR2 SQIVND (reference sequence). DNA for the CDR3: TGTGCCAGCTCACCAGGGGCTTCTGGAAACACCATATATTTT. It yields the protein CASSPGASGNTIYF.

This rearrangement joins TRBV5-6 to TRBJ2-2; a possible D gene is TRBD1 (5 bases). CDR3 length: 17 amino acids. Trimming removed 0 bases from V and 6 bases from J, with 18 bases in between. Germline lookup yields CDR1 SGHDT and CDR2 YYEEEE. The CDR3 DNA follows: TGTGCCAGCAGCTTGGAGGGGCCGGAAACCGGAGCCGGGGAGCTGTTTTTT. Translating gives CASSLEGPETGAGELFF.

The V and J genes are TRBV7-9 and TRBJ1-2; 8 bases agree with TRBD1. V lost 5 bases and J lost 8; bases outside the gene matches: 13. The germline gives CDR1 SEHNR, CDR2 FQNEAQ (reference sequence). The CDR3 is 15 residues long. DNA of the CDR3: TGTGCCAGCAGCGGAACCGGGACAGGAGTAGAAGGCTACACCTTC. Protein: CASSGTGTGVEGYTF.

The gene calls are TRBV5-1 and TRBJ2-2, with 8 bases matching TRBD1. After removal of 5 bases from V and 3 bases from J, the junction contained 9 bases not matched to a gene. The CDR3 is 16 residues long. CDR1 and CDR2 (germline): SGHRS, YFSETQ. For the CDR3, the DNA is TGCGCCAGCAGGGCGAGCAGGGGGCGCGACACCGGGGAGCTGTTTTTT. Amino acid sequence: CASRASRGRDTGELFF. The variable domain in full, completed from reference TRBV5-1 and TRBJ2-2, reads KAGVTQTPRYLIKTRGQQVTLSCSPISGHRSVSWYQQTPGQGLQFLFEYFSETQRNKGNFPGRFSGRQFSNSRSEMNVSTLELGDSALYLCASRASRGRDTGELFFGEGSRLTVL.

The gene calls are TRBV18 and TRBJ2-4, with 7 bases lining up with TRBD2. The V and J ends lost 3 bases and 7 bases, in that order; junction bases with no gene match: 18. The CDR3 totals 18 residues. CDR1 is KGHSH, CDR2 LQKENI, per germline. CDR3 loop: CASSPQPSGGSGMNIQYF. In DNA form, the CDR3 reads TGTGCCAGCTCACCCCAACCATCGGGCGGGAGCGGGATGAACATTCAGTACTTC.